A single T cell receptor beta chain is shown here with its context. Its matching antigen is unknown. Positively selected for CCR7, the CD45RO-negative cells used as naive CD8 cells excluded terminally differentiated effector memory CD45RA+ cells. This sample stems from a study of shared clonotypes between healthy human individuals. Findings and limits, study-wide: Among the subsets, naive ones generally showed larger estimated richness than memory ones. Sharing across four donors was highest in naive CD4 (around 5%) and lowest in memory CD8 (0.4%). It was the few donors that limited the genetic and exposure-history diversity represented.

Replicate PCRs for sorted subsets used about 200 ng DNA; this equaled 30,000 to 35,000 T cell genomes. Profiled with immunoSEQ multiplex PCR; TCRdb holds only in-frame clones, not every one. The data contain hundreds of thousands of clones, 92% of them singletons. Sequencing input: naive CD8+ T cells sorted from blood. This receptor was taken from a man aged 25 to 45 in good health.

The chain's CDR3 is CASSSRGVITEAFF. CDR3 bases: TGTGCCAGCAGTTCCCGAGGGGTTATCACTGAAGCTTTCTTT. J is TRBJ1-1 and V is TRBV28; TRBD1 might be the D (5 bases). From germline, CDR1 is MDHEN and CDR2 SYDVKM. Trimming removed 4 bases from V and 4 bases from J, with 13 bases in between. CDR3 length equals 14 residues. The full variable domain, with the rest looked up from reference TRBV28 and TRBJ1-1, is DVKVTQSSRYLVKRTGEKVFLECVQDMDHENMFWYRQDPGLGLRLIYFSYDVKMKEKGDIPEGYSVSREKKERFSLILESASTNQTSMYLCASSSRGVITEAFFGQGTRLTVV.